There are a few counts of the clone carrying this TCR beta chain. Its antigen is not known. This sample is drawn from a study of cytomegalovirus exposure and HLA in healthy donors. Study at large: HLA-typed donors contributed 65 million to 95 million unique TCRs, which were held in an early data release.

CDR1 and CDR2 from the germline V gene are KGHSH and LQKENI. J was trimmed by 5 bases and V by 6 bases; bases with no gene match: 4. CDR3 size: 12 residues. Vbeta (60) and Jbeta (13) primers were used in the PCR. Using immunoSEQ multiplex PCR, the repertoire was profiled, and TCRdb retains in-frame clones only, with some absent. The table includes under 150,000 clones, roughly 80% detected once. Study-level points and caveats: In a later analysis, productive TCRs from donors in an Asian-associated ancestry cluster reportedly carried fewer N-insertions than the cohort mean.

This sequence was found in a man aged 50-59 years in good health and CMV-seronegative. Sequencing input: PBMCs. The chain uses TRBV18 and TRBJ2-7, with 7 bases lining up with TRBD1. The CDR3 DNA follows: TGTGCCAGCTCTCCTACAGGGGACGAGCAGTACTTC. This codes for CASSPTGDEQYF.